The clone carrying this TCR beta chain was seen repeatedly, ten times or more. What it recognizes is unknown. This sample was included in a study of T cells in Graves' hyperthyroidism and ophthalmopathy. General study findings and limits: Patients with ophthalmopathy were separated from those with stable hyperthyroidism by a 13 V-J model. Expanded thyroid clonotypes (above 0.001) were mostly also found in blood.

RNA transcripts provided the source from which TCR beta CDR3 regions were amplified. In the first-round RT-PCR of the TCR CDR3, the HTBI primer set was used. TCRdb fed the multiplex PCR reads into MiXCR, producing one record per CDR3 protein. Here the sample spans 550,000 to 600,000 distinct CDR3 sequences, around 15% being singletons. V was pared by 3 bases and J by 1 base, with 9 bases between. Germline assignment: CDR1 KGHSH and CDR2 LQKENI. This CDR3 has 14 residues. Absence of ophthalmopathy progression within 18 months defined stable Graves' hyperthyroidism. The PBMCs were taken from around 10 ml of fresh peripheral blood.

This clonotype was sampled from a woman younger than 30 with Graves' hyperthyroidism. The chain has TRBV18 and TRBJ1-1; D unclear. The sequencing sample was made of blood. The CDR3 spells CASSPRATNTEAFF. CDR3 in DNA: TGTGCCAGCTCACCCCGTGCTACGAACACTGAAGCTTTCTTT.